These 32 T cell receptor beta chains share one sample of origin, sequenced in a study of neurological immune-mediated disorders. TCRdb re-derived calls from the 5' RACE reads in MiXCR, one entry per CDR3 protein. The data show tens of thousands of distinct CDR3 sequences, 4% to 5.5% seen once. Sequencing was performed on PBMCs. The receptors shown here come from a young man in good health.

This clonotype has ten or more counts. This chain links TRBV20-1 with TRBJ2-2; D perhaps matches TRBD2 (7 bases). There are 16 residues in the CDR3. V dropped 6 bases and J dropped 6 bases, with 23 bases sitting between them. Germline V CDR1 and CDR2: DFQATT, SNEGSKA (reference sequence). The CDR3: CSAALSSGAGAGELFF. Here the CDR3 DNA reads TGCAGTGCAGCCCTTTCTAGCGGCGCAGGGGCCGGGGAGCTGTTTTTT.

This clonotype was seen repeatedly, ten times or more. The chain links TRBV20-1 to TRBJ2-2; 7 nucleotides agree with TRBD1. CDR1 is DFQATT and CDR2 is SNEGSKA in the germline V gene (reference sequence). The CDR3 covers 14 residues. Trimming cost V 2 bases and J 7 bases; bases outside gene matches: 7. CDR3 residues: CSARKTGFGGELFF. Written as DNA, the CDR3 is TGCAGTGCTAGAAAGACAGGGTTTGGCGGGGAGCTGTTTTTT.

This clonotype was found many times. The rearrangement uses TRBV6-5 and TRBJ1-2; D may be TRBD1 (5 bases). The V end was cut by 3 bases, the J end by 5 bases, with 19 bases between. CDR1 and CDR2 (germline): MNHEY, SVGAGI. The CDR3 runs 16 residues. In DNA, the CDR3 is TGTGCCAGCAGTTATGGACGGGCCCCGGGGGAGTATGGCTACACCTTC. Its translation is CASSYGRAPGEYGYTF.

In this sample, this clonotype turned up many times. This sequence joins TRBV5-1 and TRBJ2-5; tentatively, D is TRBD1 (6 bases). Germline CDR1 SGHRS, CDR2 YFSETQ. The CDR3 has 14 amino acids. The V and J ends lost 0 bases and 1 base respectively, with 7 bases between them. CDR3 DNA: TGCGCCAGCAGCTTGGGGACAGCCCAAGAGACCCAGTACTTC. Amino acid sequence: CASSLGTAQETQYF. Supplemented by reference TRBV5-1 and TRBJ2-5, the full variable domain reads KAGVTQTPRYLIKTRGQQVTLSCSPISGHRSVSWYQQTPGQGLQFLFEYFSETQRNKGNFPGRFSGRQFSNSRSEMNVSTLELGDSALYLCASSLGTAQETQYFGPGTRLLVL.

This clonotype has ten or more counts. The J gene is TRBJ1-4, the V gene TRBV20-1; possibly TRBD1 for D (6 bases). Trimming removed 2 bases at V and 4 bases at J, with 8 bases between. The germline V gene encodes CDR1 DFQATT and CDR2 SNEGSKA (reference sequence). This CDR3 is built from 13 residues. CDR3 nucleotide sequence: TGCAGTGCTAGACTGGACAGTAATGAAAAACTGTTTTTT. Encoded protein: CSARLDSNEKLFF.

Many counts were recorded for this clonotype. The CDR3 protein is CATSDPGLGYTDTQYF. The CDR3, as DNA: TGTGCCACCAGTGACCCCGGACTAGGATACACAGATACGCAGTATTTT. The rearrangement uses TRBV24-1 and TRBJ2-3; 7 nucleotides agree with TRBD2. The CDR3 sequence is 16 residues long. With 4 bases clipped from V and 2 bases from J, the junction kept 8 bases outside the gene matches. Germline values: CDR1 KGHDR, CDR2 SFDVKD.

This clonotype has at least ten counts. The chain links TRBV11-2 to TRBJ2-7, with TRBD2 as a possible D gene (6 bases). The V gene lost 3 bases and the J gene lost 4 bases, with 7 bases spanning the gap. The CDR3 has 12 residues. Germline V gives CDR1 SGHAT, CDR2 FQNNGV. The DNA of the CDR3 is TGTGCCAGCAGCTTGACTAGTTACGAGCAGTACTTC. It is translated as CASSLTSYEQYF. The variable domain in full, completed from reference TRBV11-2 and TRBJ2-7, reads EAGVAQSPRYKIIEKRQSVAFWCNPISGHATLYWYQQILGQGPKLLIQFQNNGVVDDSQLPKDRFSAERLKGVDSTLKIQPAKLEDSAVYLCASSLTSYEQYFGPGTRLTVT.

This clonotype was picked up many times. The gene calls are TRBV5-1 and TRBJ2-3, with 8 bases identical to TRBD1. The CDR3 length is 14 residues. In germline, CDR1 is SGHRS, CDR2 YFSETQ. After removal of 4 bases from V and 5 bases from J, the junction contained 6 bases not matched to a gene. The CDR3 is CASSPQQGVDTQYF. The CDR3 DNA follows: TGCGCCAGCAGCCCACAACAGGGGGTAGATACGCAGTATTTT.

This clonotype was found many times. The chain recombines TRBV27 with TRBJ2-1; 7 bases match TRBD1. Germline CDR1 and CDR2: MNHEY and SMNVEV (reference sequence). CDR3 length: 14 residues. The V and J ends lost 6 bases and 5 bases, in that order; junction bases with no gene match: 7. CDR3 nucleotides: TGTGCCAGCAGCTCCGCCGACAGGGACAATGAGCAGTTCTTC. Residues: CASSSADRDNEQFF.

To note about this clonotype: One end of the junction does not line up with germline, which may come from a read error. The chain recombines TRBV18 with TRBJ1-5; possible D gene TRBD1, 5 bases. The CDR3 covers 15 residues. Germline loops: CDR1 KGHSH, CDR2 LQKENI. CDR3 DNA sequence: TGTGCCAGCTACCCCGACGGACATAGCAATCAGCCCAAGCATTTT. The encoded protein is CASYPDGHSNQPKHF.

The table lists this clonotype with many counts. The rearrangement uses TRBV20-1 and TRBJ1-2, with 9 bases aligning to TRBD1. V lost 3 bases to trimming and J lost 6 bases; unmatched junction nucleotides: 8. The CDR3 contains 14 residues. Germline-derived CDR1 and CDR2 are DFQATT and SNEGSKA (reference sequence). The CDR3 nucleotides are TGCAGTGCTAGCCGACAGGGGGTCGGAGATGGCTACACCTTC. Encoded protein: CSASRQGVGDGYTF.

This clonotype appeared many times. The V call is TRBV10-3, the J call TRBJ2-7, with 8 positions matching TRBD1. Germline values: CDR1 ENHRY, CDR2 SYGVKD. The V segment lost 7 bases and the J segment 5 bases; nucleotides outside the gene matches: 4. The CDR3 runs to 12 residues. As DNA, the CDR3 is TGTGCCATCAAACAGGGGGGCGACGAGCAGTACTTC. This encodes CAIKQGGDEQYF.

This clonotype was seen many times. The genes are TRBV3-1 and TRBJ1-5; the D gene is possibly TRBD1 (5 bases). The CDR3 has 14 residues. Trimming left V 1 base short and J 7 bases short, with 11 bases between. Germline CDR1 is LGHDT and CDR2 is YNNKEL (reference sequence). The CDR3 is CASSQGGVSQPQHF. The CDR3 nucleotides read TGTGCCAGCAGCCAAGGAGGGGTTTCCCAGCCCCAGCATTTT.

Details on this clonotype: Sequence at one end of the junction differs from germline and may be a read error. This chain joins TRBV10-3 and TRBJ1-1; 8 bases fit TRBD1. The CDR3 extends over 14 amino acids. Germline CDR1 ENHRY, CDR2 SYGVKD. In DNA, the CDR3 is TGTGCCATCGGTGACCCACAGGGGGGGACTGAAGCTTTCTTT. It codes for CAIGDPQGGTEAFF.

The V gene is TRBV9, the J gene TRBJ2-7; either TRBD1 or TRBD2 may supply D (5 bases each). The CDR3 covers 14 residues. Germline CDR1 reads SGDLS; CDR2 reads YYNGEE. The ends were cut back, 0 bases at V and 1 base at J, with 8 bases in the middle. The CDR3 DNA sequence: TGTGCCAGCAGCGTAGGGGACGAGTCCTACGAGCAGTACTTC. Protein sequence: CASSVGDESYEQYF.

This clonotype was recorded many times. The chain couples TRBV7-8 to TRBJ2-5; D not resolved. V gave up 0 bases and J gave up 1 base, with 9 bases separating them. CDR1 is SGHVS, CDR2 FQNEAQ, per germline. This CDR3 is 15 amino acids long. CDR3 in DNA: TGTGCCAGCAGCTTAGCGCGCGGATTCCAAGAGACCCAGTACTTC. It is translated as CASSLARGFQETQYF.

This clonotype was observed many times. The chain combines TRBV29-1 with TRBJ2-1; 7 positions agree with TRBD1. The J segment lost 0 bases and the V segment lost 6 bases, leaving 8 bases of the junction unmatched. The germline V gene has CDR1 SQVTM and CDR2 ANQGSEA. The CDR3 is 15 amino acids. The CDR3 nucleotides are TGCAGCGTCGGACAGGAGTTCGTCTCCTACAATGAGCAGTTCTTC. This encodes CSVGQEFVSYNEQFF.

Ten or more counts support this clonotype. V usage is TRBV2 and J usage is TRBJ2-7; 9 nucleotides agree with TRBD1. Trimming at V came to 6 bases and at J to 1 base, leaving 7 bases not matched to a gene. The CDR3 runs 15 residues. The germline V gene has CDR1 SNHLY and CDR2 FYNNEI. The DNA of the CDR3 is TGTGCCAGCAGGGCCGAGACAGGGGGTTCCTACGAGCAGTACTTC. This codes for CASRAETGGSYEQYF.

This clonotype was observed at least ten times. V and J are TRBV14 and TRBJ1-4; a possible D gene is TRBD1 (6 bases). Germline V CDR1 and CDR2: SGHDN, FVKESK. The CDR3 loop spans 15 amino acids. With 0 bases removed from V and 6 bases from J, the gap between germline ends came to 11 bases. CDR3 DNA: TGTGCCAGCAGCCAAGATTTCAGGGGCGATGAAAAACTGTTTTTT. As protein: CASSQDFRGDEKLFF.

The rearrangement uses TRBV10-2 and TRBJ1-2; a weak D match, TRBD1 (5 bases). Between the trimmed V and J ends, which lost 2 bases and 4 bases, there was a span of 8 bases. The CDR3 covers 13 residues. The germline V gene has CDR1 WSHSY and CDR2 SAAADI. CDR3 nucleotide sequence: TGCGCCAGCAGTGAGGGGGGGGGCTATGGCTACACCTTC. This gives the protein CASSEGGGYGYTF.

The sample holds many counts of this clonotype. CDR3 region: CASSLGQAASYEQYF. CDR3 in DNA: TGTGCCAGCAGTTTAGGTCAGGCAGCCTCCTACGAGCAGTACTTC. The chain employs TRBV28 and TRBJ2-7; unclear D gene. V was trimmed by 2 bases and J by 0 bases, leaving 11 bases between them. The CDR3 runs to 15 residues. Germline V gives CDR1 MDHEN, CDR2 SYDVKM. Supplemented by reference TRBV28 and TRBJ2-7, the full variable domain reads DVKVTQSSRYLVKRTGEKVFLECVQDMDHENMFWYRQDPGLGLRLIYFSYDVKMKEKGDIPEGYSVSREKKERFSLILESASTNQTSMYLCASSLGQAASYEQYFGPGTRLTVT.

This clonotype appeared many times. The chain recombines TRBV18 with TRBJ1-1; D gene unclear. From germline, CDR1 is KGHSH and CDR2 LQKENI. The CDR3 runs 13 residues. V was shortened by 4 bases and J by 3 bases, with 9 bases between the two germline ends. The CDR3 loop reads CASSLTRDTEAFF. CDR3 in DNA: TGTGCCAGCTCACTCACGAGGGACACTGAAGCTTTCTTT.

This clonotype showed up many times. The rearrangement uses TRBV29-1 and TRBJ2-3; 12 nucleotides align to TRBD2. V shed 6 bases and J 1 base; nucleotides not matched to a gene: 2. Germline V gene lookup returns CDR1 SQVTM and CDR2 ANQGSEA. This CDR3 is 14 amino acids long. The CDR3 here is CSVRTSGGTDTQYF. CDR3 coding DNA: TGCAGCGTACGGACTAGCGGGGGCACAGATACGCAGTATTTT.

There are many counts of this clonotype. The CDR3 is CASSPGLSGNTIYF. CDR3 DNA sequence: TGCGCCAGCAGCCCTGGACTGTCTGGAAACACCATATATTTT. V gene TRBV5-1 combines with J gene TRBJ1-3; D not resolved. The CDR3 consists of 14 residues. V lost 4 bases to trimming and J lost 1 base, with 9 bases between them. Germline lookup yields CDR1 SGHRS and CDR2 YFSETQ.

This clonotype came up many times. The chain has TRBV20-1 and TRBJ1-1, with a possible D match to TRBD1 (6 bases). Germline CDR1 is DFQATT and CDR2 is SNEGSKA (reference sequence). This CDR3 has 13 residues. The V end lost 1 base, the J end lost 1 base, and 7 bases lay between the germline ends. The CDR3 reads CSARGDTNTEAFF. The DNA for the CDR3 is TGCAGTGCTAGAGGGGACACGAACACTGAAGCTTTCTTT.

This clonotype was seen at least ten times. CDR3 in amino acids: CSARPGQGYNEQFF. The CDR3 coding sequence is TGCAGTGCTAGACCGGGACAGGGCTACAATGAGCAGTTCTTC. This rearrangement joins TRBV20-1 to TRBJ2-1; 9 nucleotides line up with TRBD1. Per germline, CDR1 DFQATT and CDR2 SNEGSKA (reference sequence). The CDR3 sequence is 14 residues long. With 2 bases clipped from V and 3 bases from J, the junction kept 2 bases outside the gene matches.

This clonotype occurred many times. The CDR3 DNA sequence: TGCGCCAGCAGCTTGACACTAGCGAACCAAAACATTCAGTACTTC. This encodes CASSLTLANQNIQYF. This sequence joins TRBV5-1 and TRBJ2-4, with 7 bases identical to TRBD2. V trimming: 1 base; J trimming: 5 bases; junction bases outside the gene matches: 6. This CDR3 is built from 15 residues. Germline lookup yields CDR1 SGHRS and CDR2 YFSETQ.

In its sample, this clonotype was seen many times. This chain uses TRBV20-1 with TRBJ1-1; D is undetermined. Trimming took off 3 bases at V and 12 bases at J, with 5 bases between the two ends. From germline, CDR1 is DFQATT and CDR2 SNEGSKA (reference sequence). CDR3 length: 8 amino acids. DNA of the CDR3: TGCAGTGCTAGTATGTCTTTCTTT. Protein: CSASMSFF.

This clonotype was seen repeatedly, ten times or more. This chain's CDR3 is CASNDWRQAGVVYTF. For the CDR3, the DNA is TGTGCCAGCAACGATTGGCGACAGGCCGGGGTTGTCTACACCTTC. The chain joins TRBV28 to TRBJ1-2, with D perhaps matching TRBD1 (6 bases). Germline CDR1 MDHEN, CDR2 SYDVKM. The CDR3 loop spans 15 amino acids. Trimming took off 7 bases at V and 10 bases at J, with 25 bases between the two ends.

This clonotype has ten or more counts. V and J are TRBV3-1 and TRBJ1-6; D is unresolved. The V end was cut by 5 bases, the J end by 0 bases, with 5 bases between. The CDR3 is made up of 14 amino acids. Germline CDR1 and CDR2: LGHDT and YNNKEL (reference sequence). The CDR3 nucleotides read TGTGCCAGCAGCGCGAGCTCCTATAATTCACCCCTCCACTTT. This encodes CASSASSYNSPLHF. The full variable domain, completed using reference TRBV3-1 and TRBJ1-6, is DTAVSQTPKYLVTQMGNDKSIKCEQNLGHDTMYWYKQDSKKFLKIMFSYNNKELIINETVPNRFSPKSPDKAHLNLHINSLELGDSAVYFCASSASSYNSPLHFGNGTRLTVT.

In this sample, this clonotype turned up many times. V usage is TRBV7-9 and J usage is TRBJ1-4; 7 bases are shared with TRBD1. Germline loops: CDR1 SEHNR, CDR2 FQNEAQ (reference sequence). CDR3 size: 15 residues. Trimming removed 5 bases from V and 3 bases from J; junction bases left unmatched: 6. Written as DNA, the CDR3 is TGTGCCAGCAGCGTACAGGGGATCCCTAATGAAAAACTGTTTTTT. Translation gives CASSVQGIPNEKLFF. Drawing the rest from reference TRBV7-9 and TRBJ1-4, the complete variable domain is DTGVSQNPRHKITKRGQNVTFRCDPISEHNRLYWYRQTLGQGPEFLTYFQNEAQLEKSRLLSDRFSAERPKGSFSTLEIQRTEQGDSAMYLCASSVQGIPNEKLFFGSGTQLSVL.

This clonotype has ten or more counts. The junction departs from germline at one end; a sequencing error may be responsible. The V and J genes are TRBV5-1 and TRBJ2-1, with 9 bases matching TRBD1. This CDR3 region has 16 residues. Germline values: CDR1 SGHRS, CDR2 YFSETQ. This CDR3 reads CPSSSQTGGTYNEQFF. In DNA, the CDR3 is TGCCCCAGCAGCTCTCAGACAGGGGGGACCTACAATGAGCAGTTCTTC. The entire variable domain, with the rest obtained from reference TRBV5-1 and TRBJ2-1, is as follows: KAGVTQTPRYLIKTRGQQVTLSCSPISGHRSVSWYQQTPGQGLQFLFEYFSETQRNKGNFPGRFSGRQFSNSRSEMNVSTLELGDSALYLCPSSSQTGGTYNEQFFGPGTRLTVL.